The 24 T cell receptor beta chains below were found in one sample sequenced in a study of blood T cells in healthy people across ages. A sample-barcoded 5' primer and a J-beta primer mix were used in a second PCR of about 7 to 12 cycles. From the 5' RACE reads, TCRdb called clonotypes with MiXCR, one entry per CDR3 protein. The repertoire includes about 840,000 distinct CDR3 sequences, roughly 28% of them detected once, and roughly a tenth sits in the top ten. The sample was also linked to a second study, of T cells of mothers and their children.

Sequences were obtained from blood. These receptors all come from a middle-aged woman in good health.

This clonotype has a handful of counts. The genes are TRBV27 and TRBJ1-2; D is unclear. CDR1 and CDR2 from the germline V gene are MNHEY and SMNVEV (reference sequence). V lost 8 bases, J lost 0 bases, and 10 bases lay in between. The CDR3 has 13 residues. The CDR3: CASRQLANYGYTF. The CDR3 DNA follows: TGTGCCAGCCGGCAGCTAGCTAACTATGGCTACACCTTC.

This clonotype has only a few counts. This chain uses TRBV18 with TRBJ2-7; 8 nucleotides align to TRBD1. This CDR3 comprises 14 residues. Per germline, CDR1 KGHSH and CDR2 LQKENI. The V and J ends lost 5 bases and 2 bases, in that order; junction bases with no gene match: 5. The CDR3 loop reads CASSGGQGPYEQYF. The CDR3 DNA sequence: TGTGCCAGCTCAGGCGGACAGGGTCCCTACGAGCAGTACTTC.

V usage is TRBV4-3 and J usage is TRBJ1-3; the D is unclear. Germline V gene data show CDR1 as LGHNA and CDR2 as YSLEER. V gave up 1 base and J gave up 1 base, with 14 bases separating them. The CDR3 is 17 amino acids. The DNA for the CDR3 is TGCGCCAGCAGCCAAGGGATAACAGCCAAATCTGGAAACACCATATATTTT. Translated, it gives CASSQGITAKSGNTIYF.

The sample holds many counts of this clonotype. The chain has TRBV3-1 and TRBJ1-1; a weak D match, TRBD1 (5 bases). From germline, CDR1 is LGHDT and CDR2 YNNKEL (reference sequence). V shed 3 bases and J shed 4 bases, with 6 bases lying between them. The CDR3 totals 12 residues. The CDR3 reads CASSHRVTEAFF. In DNA form, the CDR3 reads TGTGCCAGCAGCCACAGGGTCACTGAAGCTTTCTTT.

The sample holds one count of this clonotype. The chain joins TRBV5-1 to TRBJ2-5; 7 nucleotides line up with TRBD2. The germline V gene has CDR1 SGHRS and CDR2 YFSETQ. The J segment lost 3 bases and the V segment lost 5 bases, leaving 7 bases of the junction unmatched. There are 14 residues in the CDR3. This CDR3 reads CASSLWGGEETQYF. As DNA, the CDR3 is TGCGCCAGCAGTTTATGGGGGGGGGAAGAGACCCAGTACTTC.

Details on this clonotype: A much larger clone lies one base from this, so it may be a read error. The V and J genes are TRBV5-1 and TRBJ2-7, with 7 nucleotides matching TRBD1. This CDR3 spans 17 amino acids. CDR1 is SGHRS, CDR2 YFSETQ, per germline. CDR3 nucleotides: TGCGCCAACAGCCCTGGCGTCGTGACAGGGCTGTTTGGAGAGCAGTACTTC. As protein: CANSPGVVTGLFGEQYF. Together with reference TRBV5-1 and TRBJ2-7, the CDR3 gives the full variable domain: KAGVTQTPRYLIKTRGQQVTLSCSPISGHRSVSWYQQTPGQGLQFLFEYFSETQRNKGNFPGRFSGRQFSNSRSEMNVSTLELGDSALYLCANSPGVVTGLFGEQYFGPGTRLTVT.

This clonotype has ten or more counts. The chain recombines TRBV4-3 with TRBJ2-1; 8 nucleotides line up with TRBD2. Germline assignment: CDR1 LGHNA and CDR2 YSLEER. J gave up 9 bases and V 2 bases, and 3 bases lay outside the gene matches. The CDR3 is made up of 13 amino acids. CDR3 region: CASSQSGGSEQFF. CDR3 DNA sequence: TGCGCCAGCAGCCAAAGCGGGGGTAGTGAGCAGTTCTTC.

This chain links TRBV7-3 with TRBJ2-6, with D uncertain. This CDR3 spans 15 amino acids. V gave up 2 bases and J gave up 4 bases, with 9 bases separating them. Germline lookup yields CDR1 SGHTA and CDR2 FQGTGA. DNA for the CDR3: TGTGCCAGCAGCTTAGCTGGGTGGGGGGCCAACGTCCTGACTTTC. This encodes CASSLAGWGANVLTF.

About this clonotype: The junction and the germline gene differ at one end; a read error may be behind it. The chain employs TRBV14 and TRBJ2-5, with 9 bases lining up with TRBD1. Germline lookup yields CDR1 SGHDN and CDR2 FVKESK. This CDR3 is built from 15 residues. The CDR3 region has the DNA TGTACCAGCAGCCGCGGACAGGGGCTCCGAGAGACCCAGTACTTC. Its protein is CTSSRGQGLRETQYF.

This clonotype has just a few counts. The chain joins TRBV7-9 to TRBJ1-2; 8 bases are a match to TRBD1. The CDR3 extends over 19 amino acids. The V segment lost 5 bases and the J segment 6 bases; nucleotides outside the gene matches: 23. The V gene's germline CDR1 is SEHNR and CDR2 FQNEAQ (reference sequence). The CDR3 reads CASSPGGNRGGIFNHGYTF. Written as DNA, the CDR3 is TGTGCCAGCAGCCCAGGGGGCAACAGAGGGGGAATCTTCAACCATGGCTACACCTTC.

The chain is built from TRBV6-2 or TRBV6-3 and TRBJ2-5; TRBD2 agrees at 8 bases. The J call may be incorrect, as the DNA end agrees better with TRBJ2-7. Germline-derived CDR1 and CDR2 are MNHEY and SVGEGT. CDR3 length: 14 residues. This CDR3 reads CASNGRVDFYEQYF. CDR3 nucleotide sequence: TGTGCCTCCAACGGGAGGGTAGATTTCTACGAGCAGTACTTC.

This clonotype showed up just a few times. The V and J genes are TRBV5-1 and TRBJ2-7, with TRBD2 matching 14 bases. From germline, CDR1 is SGHRS and CDR2 YFSETQ. With 5 bases clipped from V and 0 bases from J, the junction kept 4 bases outside the gene matches. CDR3 length: 16 residues. The CDR3, as DNA: TGCGCCAGCAGGTTGACTAGCGGGGGGGCCTCCTACGAGCAGTACTTC. It yields the protein CASRLTSGGASYEQYF.

The sample holds a few counts of this clonotype. This chain joins TRBV6-2 or TRBV6-3 and TRBJ2-3; 11 bases match TRBD2. Germline lookup yields CDR1 MNHEY and CDR2 SVGEGT. The CDR3 has 18 amino acids. The V and J ends lost 6 bases and 2 bases, in that order; junction bases with no gene match: 13. CDR3 amino acids: CASSNRTSGRRYTDTQYF. CDR3 bases: TGTGCCAGCAGCAACCGGACTAGCGGGCGACGCTACACAGATACGCAGTATTTT.

The table lists this clonotype with a few counts. This chain connects TRBV24-1 to TRBJ2-3; 8 bases are shared with TRBD1. CDR3 size: 15 residues. Germline CDR1 and CDR2: KGHDR and SFDVKD. The junction had 4 bases not matched to a gene; V was cut back by 4 bases and J by 2 bases. Here the CDR3 DNA reads TGTGCCACCAGTGACAGGACAGGGATCACAGATACGCAGTATTTT. It encodes CATSDRTGITDTQYF.

This clonotype has just a few counts. This chain joins TRBV11-3 and TRBJ2-1, with D perhaps matching TRBD2 (6 bases). CDR3 length: 15 residues. Germline assignment: CDR1 SGHNT and CDR2 YENEEA. Between the trimmed V and J ends, which lost 5 bases and 3 bases, there was a span of 14 bases. CDR3: CASSPGGINYNEQFF. CDR3 bases: TGTGCCAGCAGCCCCGGAGGGATAAACTACAATGAGCAGTTCTTC.

The rearrangement links TRBV2 to TRBJ2-3; weak D call: TRBD2 (5 bases). The ends were cut back, 8 bases at V and 3 bases at J, with 15 bases in the middle. Germline CDR1 and CDR2: SNHLY and FYNNEI. The length of the CDR3 is 14 residues. CDR3 coding DNA: TGTGCCAGCGGTAAGTCGGAGGCTACAGATACGCAGTATTTT. This translates into CASGKSEATDTQYF. The full variable domain, in which reference TRBV2 and TRBJ2-3 provide the parts outside the CDR3, is EPEVTQTPSHQVTQMGQEVILRCVPISNHLYFYWYRQILGQKVEFLVSFYNNEISEKSEIFDDQFSVERPDGSNFTLKIRSTKLEDSAMYFCASGKSEATDTQYFGPGTRLTVL.

This clonotype showed up just a few times. The chain joins TRBV5-1 to TRBJ1-5; TRBD1 is a possible D gene (5 bases). V lost 4 bases and J 4 bases, leaving 15 bases between the germline ends. CDR1 is SGHRS and CDR2 is YFSETQ in the germline V gene. CDR3 length equals 15 residues. In nucleotides, the CDR3 is TGCGCCAGCAGCCTGACAGAGGCAAGAAATCAGCCCCAGCATTTT. It codes for CASSLTEARNQPQHF. The entire variable domain, with the rest obtained from reference TRBV5-1 and TRBJ1-5, is as follows: KAGVTQTPRYLIKTRGQQVTLSCSPISGHRSVSWYQQTPGQGLQFLFEYFSETQRNKGNFPGRFSGRQFSNSRSEMNVSTLELGDSALYLCASSLTEARNQPQHFGDGTRLSIL.

This sequence joins TRBV7-8 and TRBJ2-1; a possible D gene is TRBD2 (6 bases). The V and J ends lost 1 base and 5 bases respectively, with 12 bases between them. Looked up from germline, CDR1 is SGHVS and CDR2 is FQNEAQ. The CDR3 is 15 amino acids. This CDR3 is CASSLEWGGNNEQFF. CDR3 sequence (DNA): TGTGCCAGCAGCTTAGAGTGGGGAGGCAACAATGAGCAGTTCTTC. The variable domain in full, completed from reference TRBV7-8 and TRBJ2-1, reads GAGVSQSPRYKVAKRGQDVALRCDPISGHVSLFWYQQALGQGPEFLTYFQNEAQLDKSGLPSDRFFAERPEGSVSTLKIQRTQQEDSAVYLCASSLEWGGNNEQFFGPGTRLTVL.

As regards this clonotype: Since a much larger clone is just one base distant, this may be a read error. This rearrangement joins TRBV7-2 to TRBJ2-1; D might be TRBD1 (6 bases). V was trimmed by 5 bases and J by 9 bases, leaving 14 bases between them. This CDR3 is 13 amino acids long. Germline loops: CDR1 SGHTA, CDR2 FQGNSA. The CDR3 nucleotides read TGTGCCAGCAGCCAACGAGGGGGAACTGAGCAGTTCTTC. It specifies CASSQRGGTEQFF.

This chain links TRBV11-1 with TRBJ2-7; 9 bases are a match to TRBD1. The CDR3 is 16 amino acids. Germline trimming cut 5 bases from V and 0 bases from J; bases unmatched to any gene: 8. Germline CDR1 reads SGHAT; CDR2 reads FQDESV (reference sequence). The CDR3 nucleotides are TGTGCCAGCAGCAGACAACGGGGACAGGGCTCCTACGAGCAGTACTTC. It is translated as CASSRQRGQGSYEQYF.

This clonotype has a handful of counts. The chain has TRBV12-3 or TRBV12-4 and TRBJ2-7; D remains ambiguous. The CDR3 consists of 11 residues. Deletions cut 1 base from V and 9 bases from J, with 7 bases between. The CDR3 DNA reads TGTGCCAGCAGTTTAGGGGCGGCGCAGTACTTC. This codes for CASSLGAAQYF.

This clonotype showed up just once. This rearrangement joins TRBV7-2 to TRBJ2-5; the match to TRBD2 covers 7 bases. Germline values: CDR1 SGHTA, CDR2 FQGNSA. Trimming took 5 bases from V and 9 from J; bases not matched to a gene: 6. The CDR3 is 12 amino acids. The CDR3 DNA follows: TGTGCCAGCAGCCCCACGGGGAGGGCCCAGTACTTC. Protein sequence: CASSPTGRAQYF.

On this clonotype itself: Germline and junction disagree at one end, which may indicate a read error. This chain uses TRBV4-3 with TRBJ1-1, with D unclear. Germline V gives CDR1 LGHNA, CDR2 YSLEER. This CDR3 contains 15 residues. The CDR3 coding sequence is TGTGCCAGCAGTCTTTCCCGGACGGGGAACACTGAAGCTTTCTTT. Translation gives CASSLSRTGNTEAFF.

In its sample, this clonotype was seen a few times. The J gene is TRBJ1-4, the V gene TRBV5-1; tentative D call: TRBD1 (6 bases). The V and J ends lost 1 base and 2 bases respectively, with 9 bases between them. The V gene's germline CDR1 is SGHRS and CDR2 YFSETQ. This CDR3 has 15 amino acids. CDR3: CASSLNTGTNEKLFF. In DNA, the CDR3 is TGCGCCAGCAGCTTGAATACAGGGACTAATGAAAAACTGTTTTTT.